These T cell receptor beta chains were read from a single sample in a study of CD8 T cells in ankylosing spondylitis. MiXCR, applied by TCRdb to the 5' RACE reads, yields one record per CDR3 protein. The sample lists 190,000 or so distinct CDR3 sequences, about 13% occurring once. Material: blood, either unsorted or a sorted T cell fraction (not recorded which). The origin of the receptors is a male donor with ankylosing spondylitis or in good health (not recorded which). The CDR3 runs from the conserved cysteine through the conserved F or W. D genes are given only for firm matches. Clone size is stated in some rows and not others, as once, few, many or a class when expanded.

j_call clone_size v_call d_call cdr3_nt cdr3_aa
TRBJ2-1 NA TRBV4-1 NA TGCGCCAGCAGCCAAGCTAGCGATGAGCAGTTCTTC CASSQASDEQFF
TRBJ2-6 few TRBV11-2 NA TGTGCCAGCAGCTTAGTGATCGGACCTGGGGCCAACGTCCTGACTTTC CASSLVIGPGANVLTF
TRBJ2-3 few TRBV12-5 NA TGTGCTAGTGGTTTGGCGAAGTTGGATACGCAGTATTTT CASGLAKLDTQYF
TRBJ2-7 NA TRBV6-5 NA TGTGCCAGCAGTTACGGAAGGGGCGGCGAGCAGTACTTC CASSYGRGGEQYF
TRBJ1-1 few TRBV3-1 NA TGTGCCAGCAGCCAAGGGGACACCTTTGAAGCTTTCTTT CASSQGDTFEAFF
TRBJ2-7 NA TRBV28 TRBD2 TGTGCCAGCAGTTTAACTACTAGCGGGAGGGCCCGGTACGAGCAGTACTTC CASSLTTSGRARYEQYF
TRBJ2-1 NA TRBV27 NA TGTGCCAGCATGGGGGGCAATGAGCAGTTCTTC CASMGGNEQFF
TRBJ2-7 few TRBV29-1 NA TGCAGCGTTGAAGACGAAGGAGACAGTTACGAGCAGTACTTC CSVEDEGDSYEQYF
TRBJ2-1 many TRBV29-1 NA TGCAGCGTGGAAATAACCTACAATGAGCAGTTCTTC CSVEITYNEQFF
TRBJ1-5 few TRBV2 TRBD1 TGTGCCAGCAGGGAGGGGGCTACCGGACAGCCCCAGCATTTT CASREGATGQPQHF
TRBJ1-4 NA TRBV6-1 NA TGTGCCAGCCAACAGGGTTTTAATGAAAAACTGTTTTTT CASQQGFNEKLFF
TRBJ2-3 NA TRBV10-3 TRBD1 TGTGCCATCAGAGATCCGGGACAGGGAGTTCAAGATACGCAGTATTTT CAIRDPGQGVQDTQYF
TRBJ2-3 NA TRBV20-1 NA TGCAGTGCTAGAGATGGGTCAGATACGCAGTATTTT CSARDGSDTQYF
TRBJ1-6 NA TRBV5-1 NA TGCGCCAGCAGCTTGGGGGAGGGTTATTCACCCCTCCACTTT CASSLGEGYSPLHF
TRBJ2-3 NA TRBV11-2 NA TGTGCCAGCAGCTTATCGGTCAGGGCGACAGATACGCAGTATTTT CASSLSVRATDTQYF
TRBJ2-5 few TRBV27 TRBD1 TGTGCCAGCAGTTCGCTGGGACAGGGGGGCGAGACCCAGTACTTC CASSSLGQGGETQYF
TRBJ2-7 few TRBV5-1 TRBD2 TGCGCCAGCAGCCCCTCACTAGCGGGGTCCCACGAGCAGTACTTC CASSPSLAGSHEQYF
TRBJ2-7 few TRBV7-9 TRBD2 TGTGCCAGCAGCAATAGCGGGAGTCCCTACGAGCAGTACTTC CASSNSGSPYEQYF
TRBJ2-5 NA TRBV30 NA TGTGCCTGGAGTGTACCGGCCCGTCAAGAGACCCAGTACTTC CAWSVPARQETQYF
TRBJ2-1 NA TRBV27 NA TGTGCCAGCAGTTGGGGGGGCCGAGAGCAGTTCTTC CASSWGGREQFF
TRBJ2-3 once TRBV5-4 NA TGTGCCAGCAGGTTCCACGGGGGAAGCACAGATACGCAGTATTTT CASRFHGGSTDTQYF
TRBJ2-1 few TRBV7-6 NA TGTGCCAGCAGCTTAGCCTCAACGGGTACCTACAATGAGCAGTTCTTC CASSLASTGTYNEQFF
TRBJ2-5 few TRBV9 NA TGTGCCAGCAGCATCAGCGGCGCCTCACAAGAGACCCAGTACTTC CASSISGASQETQYF
TRBJ2-5 NA TRBV9 NA TGTGCCAGCAGCCACGGTCAGCAGTTTTTGAAGGGGGGAGAGACCCAGTACTTC CASSHGQQFLKGGETQYF
TRBJ2-1 hyperexpanded TRBV2 TRBD2 TGTGCCAGCACCAAGACTAGCGGACCCTACAATGAGCAGTTCTTC CASTKTSGPYNEQFF
TRBJ1-6 NA TRBV2 NA TGTGCCAGCAGCGAACTGAGCTCCTATAATTCACCCCTCCACTTT CASSELSSYNSPLHF
TRBJ1-1 many TRBV10-3 NA TGTGCCATCAGTGAGTCGCGTGGGTTGAACACTGAAGCTTTCTTT CAISESRGLNTEAFF
TRBJ2-1 NA TRBV20-1 NA TGCAGTGCTGGACAGACCTTCAATGAGCAGTTCTTC CSAGQTFNEQFF
TRBJ1-6 NA TRBV2 TRBD1 TGTGCCACCACGGGACAGCCAAATTCACCCCTCCACTTT CATTGQPNSPLHF
TRBJ1-5 NA TRBV4-1 NA TGCGCCAGCAGCCAAGGCTATCAGCCCCAGCATTTT CASSQGYQPQHF
TRBJ2-2 few TRBV3-1 TRBD2 TGTGCCAGCAGCCAACTTGGACTAGCGGGAAACACCGGGGAGCTGTTTTTT CASSQLGLAGNTGELFF
TRBJ2-1 medium-sized TRBV20-1 NA TGCAGTGCTAGAGAGTACAATGAGCAGTTCTTC CSAREYNEQFF
TRBJ2-5 NA TRBV5-1 NA TGCGCCAGCACCGCGGAGGGAGAGACCCAGTACTTC CASTAEGETQYF
TRBJ2-5 NA TRBV11-2 NA TGTGCCAGCAGCTTAGATTACGGCGGGGGCGCGAGGAAGACCCAGTACTTC CASSLDYGGGARKTQYF
TRBJ2-5 many TRBV5-1 NA TGCGCCAGCAGCTTAGGACCACCAGAGACCCAGTACTTC CASSLGPPETQYF
TRBJ2-3 NA TRBV15 TRBD2 TGTGCCACCAGCAGAGATAACGCGGGGGGCAGCACAGATACGCAGTATTTT CATSRDNAGGSTDTQYF
TRBJ2-1 NA TRBV20-1 NA TGCAGTGCTAGTTCGGGGGTCTACAATGAGCAGTTCTTC CSASSGVYNEQFF
TRBJ1-1 few TRBV12-3/TRBV12-4 NA TGTGCCAGCAGGACCCTCTCGAGAGGGAGCACTGAAGCTTTCTTT CASRTLSRGSTEAFF
TRBJ2-1 many TRBV10-3 NA TGTGCCATCAGTGGGGCAGGGGCCCTCAATGAGCAGTTCTTC CAISGAGALNEQFF